A single sample is the source of the 18 T cell receptor beta chains below, sequenced in a study of T cell repertoires in cytomegalovirus infection. TCRdb reprocessed the reads via MiXCR and lists one record per CDR3 protein. The repertoire holds roughly 920,000 distinct CDR3 sequences, with around 29% as singletons. No antigen is known for these receptors. The starting material was cultured CD8+ T cells from PBMCs, obtained from culture after CMV antigen stimulation. The receptors shown here come from a human donor in good health (CMV status not recorded). Some clones in this sample may be carry-over from other donors' samples.

The chain links TRBV6-1 to TRBJ2-7, with a weak D call TRBD1 (6 bases). CDR3 size: 13 residues. V gave up 3 bases and J gave up 3 bases, with 9 bases separating them. CDR1 and CDR2 from the germline V gene are MNHNS and SASEGT. CDR3 DNA: TGTGCCAGCAGTGACACAGGGAACTACGAGCAGTACGTC. Its protein product is CASSDTGNYEQYV.

The genes are TRBV10-3 and TRBJ1-1; D is undetermined. From germline, CDR1 is ENHRY and CDR2 SYGVKD. This CDR3 has 13 residues. The V end lost 0 bases, the J end lost 4 bases, and 6 bases lay between the germline ends. The CDR3 loop reads CAISESAGTEAFF. The CDR3, as DNA: TGTGCCATCAGTGAGTCGGCCGGCACTGAAGCTTTCTTT.

The V gene is TRBV19, the J gene TRBJ1-4; D unclear. With 1 base removed from V and 0 bases from J, the gap between germline ends came to 15 bases. The CDR3 runs to 18 residues. Germline CDR1 is LNHDA and CDR2 is SQIVND (reference sequence). The CDR3 nucleotides read TGTGCCAGTAGTATAGGGGAGGACCTGGTCGCAACTAATGAAAAACTGTTTTTT. As protein: CASSIGEDLVATNEKLFF.

Regarding this clonotype: A much larger clone lies one base from this, so it may be a read error. This chain links TRBV28 with TRBJ1-2; no reliable D call. CDR3 size: 11 residues. Germline values: CDR1 MDHEN, CDR2 SYDVKM. CDR3 sequence: CVSSMVGGYTF. DNA of the CDR3: TGTGTCAGCAGCATGGTAGGCGGCTACACCTTC.

The chain joins TRBV27 to TRBJ2-3; D not resolved. The CDR3 is made up of 16 amino acids. The V gene lost 0 bases and the J gene lost 0 bases, with 10 bases spanning the gap. Germline V gene lookup returns CDR1 MNHEY and CDR2 SMNVEV (reference sequence). The CDR3 region is CASSLSRQTSTDTQYF. The CDR3 nucleotides read TGTGCCAGCAGTTTATCAAGGCAGACGAGCACAGATACGCAGTATTTT.

The CDR3 loop reads CASSLHYGTSSYEQYV. CDR3 sequence (DNA): TGTGCCAGCAGCCTACACTACGGGACAAGCTCCTACGAGCAGTACGTC. This chain uses TRBV6-2 or TRBV6-3 with TRBJ2-7; D may be TRBD1 (6 bases). This CDR3 has 16 residues. In germline, CDR1 is MNHEY, CDR2 SVGEGT. Trimming left V 6 bases short and J 0 bases short, with 18 bases between.

The V gene is TRBV7-4, the J gene TRBJ2-5; 14 bases are a match to TRBD2. Unmatched junction bases numbered 8, after V lost 5 bases and J lost 0 bases. The germline CDR1 and CDR2 sequences are SGHVT and SQSDAQ. The length of the CDR3 is 18 residues. CDR3 coding DNA: TGTGCCAGCAGCACCCGACTAGCGGGGGGGCGGTACCAAGAGACCCAGTACTTC. It translates to CASSTRLAGGRYQETQYF.

The genes are TRBV29-1 and TRBJ2-2, with D uncertain. CDR1 and CDR2 from the germline V gene are SQVTM and ANQGSEA. The CDR3 length is 14 residues. With 2 bases removed from V and 2 bases from J, the gap between germline ends came to 9 bases. The CDR3 loop reads CSVEPGSNTGELFF. CDR3 coding DNA: TGCAGCGTTGAACCCGGATCAAACACCGGGGAGCTGTTTTTT.

The V gene is TRBV9, the J gene TRBJ2-6; 8 nucleotides agree with TRBD1. V dropped 0 bases and J dropped 4; count of bases not matched to a gene: 9. Germline V gives CDR1 SGDLS, CDR2 YYNGEE. The CDR3 has 18 amino acids. For the CDR3, the DNA is TGTGCCAGCAGCGTAGCCGGACAGGGAGGCTCCGGGGCCAACGTCCTGACTTTC. Protein: CASSVAGQGGSGANVLTF.

A few counts support this clonotype. The chain links TRBV9 to TRBJ2-5; D uncertain. The CDR3 has 13 amino acids. V lost 0 bases, J lost 3 bases, and 6 bases lay in between. Per germline, CDR1 SGDLS and CDR2 YYNGEE. CDR3 in amino acids: CASSVAQKETQYF. The CDR3 DNA follows: TGTGCCAGCAGCGTAGCTCAAAAAGAGACCCAGTACTTC.

This rearrangement joins TRBV6-1 to TRBJ1-1; weak D call: TRBD1 (5 bases). The CDR3 covers 16 residues. The germline V gene has CDR1 MNHNS and CDR2 SASEGT. The V and J ends lost 7 bases and 1 base respectively, with 19 bases between them. The CDR3 bases are TGTGCCAGCATACGGGATTGGGGGACGGGGAACACTGAAGCTTTCTTT. Amino acids: CASIRDWGTGNTEAFF.

The rearrangement uses TRBV14 and TRBJ1-4; D gene uncertain. The CDR3 totals 16 residues. V was cut by 1 base and J by 4 bases, with 13 bases left in between. Germline loops: CDR1 SGHDN, CDR2 FVKESK. The CDR3 DNA is TGTGCCAGCAGCCAAGGTCTTAGGTCCTATAATGAAAAACTGTTTTTT. It is translated as CASSQGLRSYNEKLFF.

CDR3 coding DNA: TGTGCCAGCAGCGTACAAGACAGGGGGATGTATGGCTACACCTTC. This sequence encodes CASSVQDRGMYGYTF. The chain employs TRBV9 and TRBJ1-2; the match to TRBD1 covers 9 bases. Germline V gives CDR1 SGDLS, CDR2 YYNGEE. Trimming cost V 1 base and J 5 bases; bases outside gene matches: 6. CDR3 length: 15 amino acids.

This clonotype came up a few times. The V and J genes are TRBV4-1 and TRBJ2-2; tentative D call: TRBD2 (6 bases). Germline CDR1 is MGHRA and CDR2 is YSYEKL. With 1 base removed from V and 5 bases from J, the gap between germline ends came to 14 bases. The CDR3 has 16 amino acids. The CDR3 bases are TGCGCCAGCAGCCAAGTATGGCCCGGAGGGACCGGGGAGCTGTTTTTT. It yields the protein CASSQVWPGGTGELFF.

The chain employs TRBV6-1 and TRBJ2-3; D is perhaps TRBD1 or TRBD2 (5 bases each). Germline values: CDR1 MNHNS, CDR2 SASEGT. CDR3 size: 16 residues. Trimming took 5 bases from V and 4 from J, leaving 19 bases between them. CDR3 coding DNA: TGTGCCAGCAGTTCCCGTGAGGGTTGGGGGTCAGATACGCAGTATTTT. Translated: CASSSREGWGSDTQYF.

The genes are TRBV7-3 and TRBJ2-5, with a weak D call TRBD1 (6 bases). V gave up 5 bases and J gave up 2 bases, with 21 bases separating them. The germline V gene has CDR1 SGHTA and CDR2 FQGTGA. The CDR3 runs 17 residues. Here the CDR3 reads CASSILWTVGAQETQYF. The CDR3 DNA follows: TGTGCCAGCAGCATCCTATGGACAGTAGGGGCACAAGAGACCCAGTACTTC.

The table lists this clonotype with a few counts. The chain combines TRBV6-6 with TRBJ2-2; 9 nucleotides agree with TRBD2. V shed 6 bases, J shed 6 bases, and the junction held 11 bases outside the gene matches. Germline values: CDR1 MNHNY, CDR2 SVGAGI (reference sequence). This CDR3 is 16 amino acids long. The CDR3 nucleotides read TGTGCCAGCAGCCGGCCGGCGGCGGGGGGGCCCGGGGAGCTGTTTTTT. Translated, it gives CASSRPAAGGPGELFF.

The chain couples TRBV2 to TRBJ2-7; D is possibly TRBD1 (6 bases). This CDR3 has 14 amino acids. The germline CDR1 and CDR2 sequences are SNHLY and FYNNEI. V dropped 1 base and J dropped 3 bases, with 10 bases sitting between them. In DNA, the CDR3 is TGTGCCAGCAGTGAAGGAGGGACAATCTACGAGCAGTACTTC. The encoded protein is CASSEGGTIYEQYF.